This T cell receptor beta chain was retrieved from a study of shared clonotypes between healthy human individuals. Study donors comprised healthy, HIV-negative adults devoid of recent acute infection or vaccination. The V gene's germline CDR1 is SGHNT and CDR2 YYREEE (reference sequence). V trimming: 0 bases; J trimming: 4 bases; junction bases outside the gene matches: 6. The CDR3 sequence is 15 residues long. Method: immunoSEQ multiplex PCR; TCRdb's copy keeps in-frame clones and lacks some. The sample has some 1,100,000 clones; around 82% are singletons. Study findings and constraints: Memory subsets had estimated richness that was generally smaller than that of naive subsets. The naive CD4 repertoires of several donors were compared, and approximately 5.3% of clonotypes were shared.

Note on this clone: Its antigen is unidentified.

What was sequenced was memory CD4+ T cells from PBMCs. Stated subset: CD45RA-negative fraction. The TCR sequence derives from a man younger than 35 in good health. Some clones in this sample may be carry-over from other donors' samples. The V and J genes are TRBV5-4 and TRBJ2-5, with 7 positions matching TRBD2. Written as DNA, the CDR3 is TGTGCCAGCAGCTTGGGGAAGGGAGGGAGAGAGACCCAGTACTTC. Amino acids: CASSLGKGGRETQYF.